This T cell receptor beta chain was profiled in a study of T cells in Graves' hyperthyroidism and ophthalmopathy. General observations from the study: Separating ophthalmopathy from stable hyperthyroidism was achieved by a 13 V-J model.

Ophthalmopathy cases scored 3 or more on the Clinical Activity Score and 4 or more on NOSPECS grade, with duration below 3 months. The sample holds a few counts of this clonotype. Its antigen remains unidentified. There were TCR beta CDR3 regions amplified from RNA transcripts. TCR CDR3 regions were first amplified by RT-PCR with HTBI primers. TCRdb independently ran MiXCR on the multiplex PCR reads; one entry per CDR3 protein. The profile shows more than 350,000 distinct CDR3 sequences, approximately 14% of them singletons. The CDR3 sequence is 16 residues long. CDR1 and CDR2 from the germline V gene are MNHNS and SASEGT. Between the trimmed V and J ends, which lost 7 bases and 6 bases, there was a span of 24 bases.

Sequencing input: blood. The V and J genes are TRBV6-1 and TRBJ1-2; a weak D match, TRBD1 (5 bases). This TCR was sampled from an older woman with Graves' ophthalmopathy. Here the CDR3 reads CASTLRWGEGNNGYTF. The DNA of the CDR3 is TGTGCCAGCACGCTTCGGTGGGGGGAGGGGAATAATGGCTACACCTTC.